This TCR beta chain appears in the sequencing data of a study of control samples from healthy donors and cancer patients. Assay: immunoSEQ multiplex PCR; the TCRdb copy retains only in-frame clones and omits some. The sample lists 100,000 to 150,000 clones; around 87% were seen once. The CDR3 sequence is 13 residues long. Germline V lookup: CDR1 MNHEY, CDR2 SMNVEV (reference sequence). Trimming took 4 bases from V and 8 from J; bases not matched to a gene: 4. The sequence was obtained from a man in his thirties or forties in good health. This sequence joins TRBV27 and TRBJ1-4; 7 bases match TRBD1. Sequencing was done on a sample of blood. CDR3 sequence (DNA): TGTGCCAGCAGTTACAGGGGTCGAGAAAAACTGTTTTTT. Its protein is CASSYRGREKLFF. The entire variable domain, with the rest obtained from reference TRBV27 and TRBJ1-4, is as follows: EAQVTQNPRYLITVTGKKLTVTCSQNMNHEYMSWYRQDPGLGLRQIYYSMNVEVTDKGDVPEGYKVSRKEKRNFPLILESPSPNQTSLYFCASSYRGREKLFFGSGTQLSVL.